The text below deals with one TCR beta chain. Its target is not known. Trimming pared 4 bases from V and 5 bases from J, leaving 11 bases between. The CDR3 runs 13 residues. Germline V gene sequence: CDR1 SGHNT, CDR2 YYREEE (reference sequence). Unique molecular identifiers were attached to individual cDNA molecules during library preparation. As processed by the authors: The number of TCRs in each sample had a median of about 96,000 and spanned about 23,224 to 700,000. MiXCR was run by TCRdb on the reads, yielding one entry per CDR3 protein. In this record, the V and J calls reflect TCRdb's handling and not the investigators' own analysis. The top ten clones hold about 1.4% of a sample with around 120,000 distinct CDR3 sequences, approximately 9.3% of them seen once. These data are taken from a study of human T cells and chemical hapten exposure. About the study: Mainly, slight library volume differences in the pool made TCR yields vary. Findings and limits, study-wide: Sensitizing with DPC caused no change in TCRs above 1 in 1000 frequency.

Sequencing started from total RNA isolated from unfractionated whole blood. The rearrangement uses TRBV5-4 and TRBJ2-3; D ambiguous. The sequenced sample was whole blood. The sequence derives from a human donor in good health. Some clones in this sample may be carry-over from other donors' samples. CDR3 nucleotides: TGTGCCAGCAGCCCTTATCTGGGAGATACGCAGTATTTT. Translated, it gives CASSPYLGDTQYF.